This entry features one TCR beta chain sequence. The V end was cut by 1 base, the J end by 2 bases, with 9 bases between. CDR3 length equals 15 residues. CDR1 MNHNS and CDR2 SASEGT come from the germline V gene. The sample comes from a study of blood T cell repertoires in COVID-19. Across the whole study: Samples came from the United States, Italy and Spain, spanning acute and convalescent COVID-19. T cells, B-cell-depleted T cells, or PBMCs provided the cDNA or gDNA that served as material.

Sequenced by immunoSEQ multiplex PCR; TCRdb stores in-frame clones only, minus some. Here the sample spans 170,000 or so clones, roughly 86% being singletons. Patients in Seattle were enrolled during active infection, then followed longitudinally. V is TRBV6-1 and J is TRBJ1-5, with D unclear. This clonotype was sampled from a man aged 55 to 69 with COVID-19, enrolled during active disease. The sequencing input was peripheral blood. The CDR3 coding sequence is TGTGCCAGCAGTGAAGGAACTTTTGGCAATCAGCCCCAGCATTTT. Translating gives CASSEGTFGNQPQHF.